The 30 T cell receptor beta chains below come from one sample, sequenced in a study of cytomegalovirus exposure and HLA in healthy donors. The PCR contained 60 Vbeta and 13 Jbeta primers. Produced via immunoSEQ multiplex PCR; TCRdb's table is partial and in-frame only. The sample lists some 98,000 clones; approximately 70% were seen once. Source material: PBMCs. These receptors all come from a man between 45 and 60 years old in good health and CMV-seronegative.

The J gene is TRBJ2-7, the V gene TRBV13; the match to TRBD2 covers 13 bases. With 0 bases clipped from V and 0 bases from J, the junction kept 2 bases outside the gene matches. CDR1 PRHDT and CDR2 FYEKMQ come from the germline V gene (reference sequence). CDR3 length: 17 amino acids. For the CDR3, the DNA is TGTGCCAGCAGCTTAGGACTAGCGGGAGGGCTCTCCTACGAGCAGTACTTC. Translation gives CASSLGLAGGLSYEQYF.

The chain is built from TRBV7-2 and TRBJ1-2; D is undetermined. The length of the CDR3 is 13 residues. Trimming pared 0 bases from V and 4 bases from J, leaving 6 bases between. Germline V gives CDR1 SGHTA, CDR2 FQGNSA. For the CDR3, the DNA is TGTGCCAGCAGCTTAGCGGGCAGCTATGGCTACACCTTC. This sequence encodes CASSLAGSYGYTF.

This chain links TRBV28 with TRBJ2-5; 10 nucleotides line up with TRBD1. CDR1 and CDR2 (germline): MDHEN, SYDVKM. V lost 6 bases to trimming and J lost 5 bases; unmatched junction nucleotides: 6. The CDR3 covers 14 residues. CDR3 sequence (DNA): TGTGCCAGCAGCCCGACAGGGGGCCTTGAGACCCAGTACTTC. This sequence encodes CASSPTGGLETQYF.

This clone was found a few times. The V call is TRBV2, the J call TRBJ1-6; 9 bases agree with TRBD1. Looked up from germline, CDR1 is SNHLY and CDR2 is FYNNEI. This CDR3 is built from 15 residues. Trimming at V came to 7 bases and at J to 4 bases, leaving 5 bases not matched to a gene. The CDR3 sequence is CASKTGQGYNSPLHF. The CDR3 nucleotides read TGTGCCAGCAAAACTGGACAGGGGTATAATTCACCCCTCCACTTT.

This clone has a handful of counts. The chain links TRBV6-1 to TRBJ1-1, with TRBD1 matching 8 bases. The junction had 7 bases not matched to a gene; V was cut back by 7 bases and J by 0 bases. The CDR3 consists of 15 residues. Germline loops: CDR1 MNHNS, CDR2 SASEGT. Here the CDR3 reads CASTAWTGMNTEAFF. The CDR3 region has the DNA TGTGCCAGCACCGCGTGGACAGGGATGAACACTGAAGCTTTCTTT.

The V gene is TRBV6-5, the J gene TRBJ2-5, with D perhaps matching TRBD2 (6 bases). Matching the DNA end better, TRBJ2-7 makes the J call doubtful. CDR3 length: 15 amino acids. Looked up from germline, CDR1 is MNHEY and CDR2 is SVGAGI. The CDR3 region has the DNA TGTGCCAGCAGTTACTCCAGGAGGGCGTCCCTCGAGCAGTACTTC. It specifies CASSYSRRASLEQYF.

The chain carries TRBV5-6 and TRBJ2-5; 8 bases match TRBD1. Germline CDR1 and CDR2: SGHDT and YYEEEE. V lost 2 bases, J lost 5 bases, and 5 bases stayed unmatched. This CDR3 is 14 amino acids long. As DNA, the CDR3 is TGTGCCAGCAGCTTAGGTCAGGGGGCCGAGACCCAGTACTTC. Residues: CASSLGQGAETQYF.

Only a few counts were recorded for this clone. The rearrangement uses TRBV5-4 and TRBJ1-1, with 10 positions matching TRBD1. J lost 4 bases, V lost 0 bases, and 3 bases had no gene match. Germline V gene sequence: CDR1 SGHNT, CDR2 YYREEE (reference sequence). There are 15 residues in the CDR3. CDR3 nucleotides: TGTGCCAGCAGCTTGGCCCGGGACAGGGGCACTGAAGCTTTCTTT. Translation gives CASSLARDRGTEAFF. Combining the CDR3 with reference TRBV5-4 and TRBJ1-1 gives the whole variable domain ETGVTQSPTHLIKTRGQQVTLRCSSQSGHNTVSWYQQALGQGPQFIFQYYREEENGRGNFPPRFSGLQFPNYSSELNVNALELDDSALYLCASSLARDRGTEAFFGQGTRLTVV.

The chain recombines TRBV28 with TRBJ1-2; no clear D. Per the germline V gene, CDR1 is MDHEN and CDR2 is SYDVKM. This CDR3 comprises 13 residues. V lost 4 bases and J 3 bases, leaving 9 bases between the germline ends. The CDR3 bases are TGTGCCAGCAGTTCCCCGCCAGACTATGGCTACACCTTC. It is translated as CASSSPPDYGYTF.

This clone was observed a few times. The junction differs from germline at one of its ends, possibly a read error. The chain employs TRBV7-3 and TRBJ1-6, with D possibly being TRBD1 (5 bases). Germline V CDR1 and CDR2: SGHTA, FQGTGA. This CDR3 spans 17 amino acids. The CDR3 coding sequence is TGTGCCAGCAGCTGGCGGGGCGTCGTCTCCCATAATTCACCCCTCCACTTT. This translates into CASSWRGVVSHNSPLHF.

In this sample, this clone turned up a few times. This chain links TRBV6-5 with TRBJ2-7, with 10 bases aligning to TRBD2. CDR1 is MNHEY and CDR2 is SVGAGI in the germline V gene. J gave up 4 bases and V 6 bases, and 9 bases lay outside the gene matches. The CDR3 covers 15 residues. The chain's CDR3 is CASSPLAGVGYEQYF. DNA for the CDR3: TGTGCCAGCAGCCCCCTAGCGGGAGTAGGTTACGAGCAGTACTTC.

V usage is TRBV7-9 and J usage is TRBJ2-2; tentative D call: TRBD1 (6 bases). Germline V gene lookup returns CDR1 SEHNR and CDR2 FQNEAQ (reference sequence). This CDR3 has 16 amino acids. The V and J ends lost 2 bases and 4 bases respectively, with 14 bases between them. The DNA of the CDR3 is TGTGCCAGCAGCTTACAGGGGTTGTATATCACCGGGGAGCTGTTTTTT. It yields the protein CASSLQGLYITGELFF.

The chain employs TRBV27 and TRBJ2-5; D assignment may be TRBD1 or TRBD2 (5 bases each). With the DNA end fitting TRBJ2-7 better, the J assignment may be wrong. There are 13 residues in the CDR3. Germline V lookup: CDR1 MNHEY, CDR2 SMNVEV (reference sequence). CDR3 in amino acids: CASSLVGAYEQYF. DNA for the CDR3: TGTGCCAGCAGTTTGGTGGGGGCCTACGAGCAGTACTTC.

The chain couples TRBV2 to TRBJ2-2, with D perhaps matching TRBD1 (6 bases). Germline loops: CDR1 SNHLY, CDR2 FYNNEI. This CDR3 spans 15 amino acids. The germline V and J ends were trimmed by 9 bases and 2 bases, with 16 bases remaining between them. The CDR3 sequence: CARTGTQINTGELFF. In DNA form, the CDR3 reads TGTGCCAGAACCGGGACACAAATTAACACCGGGGAGCTGTTTTTT.

The V and J genes are TRBV28 and TRBJ1-1; D possibly corresponds to TRBD1 (5 bases). Germline CDR1 and CDR2: MDHEN and SYDVKM. The CDR3 contains 14 residues. V lost 5 bases and J 6 bases, leaving 16 bases between the germline ends. As DNA, the CDR3 is TGTGCCAGCAGTATTGGGGACTTATTTTCTGAAGCTTTCTTT. Translation gives CASSIGDLFSEAFF.

This sequence joins TRBV4-2 and TRBJ2-7; TRBD2 might be the D (6 bases). Between the trimmed V and J ends, which lost 2 bases and 7 bases, there was a span of 15 bases. Germline V gene data show CDR1 as LGHNA and CDR2 as YNFKEQ. This CDR3 contains 14 residues. For the CDR3, the DNA is TGTGCCAGCAGCCAATGGCGGGGCGGCCGGGAGCAGTACTTC. Residues: CASSQWRGGREQYF.

The rearrangement links TRBV18 to TRBJ2-2, with TRBD1 matching 7 bases. Germline assignment: CDR1 KGHSH and CDR2 LQKENI. With 2 bases clipped from V and 1 base from J, the junction kept 7 bases outside the gene matches. The CDR3 is made up of 17 amino acids. The CDR3 region is CASSPSKDRLNTGELFF. DNA of the CDR3: TGTGCCAGCTCACCAAGTAAGGACAGGTTGAACACCGGGGAGCTGTTTTTT.

The chain uses TRBV5-4 and TRBJ2-7, with 11 bases fitting TRBD1. The J segment lost 3 bases and the V segment lost 3 bases, leaving 5 bases of the junction unmatched. Germline V CDR1 and CDR2: SGHNT, YYREEE (reference sequence). The CDR3 has 15 amino acids. The CDR3 DNA reads TGTGCCAGCAGCTGGGGACAGGGGGGCCTCTACGAGCAGTACTTC. It encodes CASSWGQGGLYEQYF.

This sequence joins TRBV2 and TRBJ2-5, with 10 bases identical to TRBD2. Germline lookup yields CDR1 SNHLY and CDR2 FYNNEI. This CDR3 comprises 18 residues. After removal of 3 bases from V and 4 bases from J, the junction contained 14 bases not matched to a gene. CDR3 DNA sequence: TGTGCCAGCAGTGATCCCCCCCCACGGGCTAGCGGGAGAGAGACCCAGTACTTC. The encoded protein is CASSDPPPRASGRETQYF.

The chain couples TRBV5-1 to TRBJ2-5; 9 nucleotides align to TRBD1. The DNA end lines up better with TRBJ2-7; the J call may be wrong. The CDR3 covers 15 residues. Germline loops: CDR1 SGHRS, CDR2 YFSETQ. As DNA, the CDR3 is TGCGCCAGCAGCCTCCCTAGGGACAGGGCAGACGAGCAGTACTTC. Residues: CASSLPRDRADEQYF.

The gene calls are TRBV2 and TRBJ2-6; TRBD1 matches 9 bases. Trimming cost V 6 bases and J 0 bases; bases outside gene matches: 12. CDR3 length: 19 amino acids. Germline CDR1 SNHLY, CDR2 FYNNEI. The CDR3, as DNA: TGTGCCAGCAGGGCGCTACAGGGGGCCCGATACTCTGGGGCCAACGTCCTGACTTTC. This gives the protein CASRALQGARYSGANVLTF.

This clone was found a few times. CDR3 residues: CASSFRGLVYF. Here the CDR3 DNA reads TGTGCCAGCAGTTTTAGGGGGCTGGTGTACTTC. The V gene is TRBV28, the J gene TRBJ2-7; 7 bases line up with TRBD1. The CDR3 is 11 amino acids. With 3 bases clipped from V and 12 bases from J, the junction kept 5 bases outside the gene matches. CDR1 is MDHEN, CDR2 SYDVKM, per germline.

As concerns this clone: Mismatch with germline at one junction end may stem from a read error. The same CDR3 is also encoded by other DNA sequences in this sample. J is TRBJ1-1 and V is TRBV28; the D gene is possibly TRBD1 (6 bases). Germline lookup yields CDR1 MDHEN and CDR2 SYDVKM. This CDR3 has 11 residues. CDR3 bases: TGTGCCAGCAGTCCCAGGGGTGAAGCCTTCTTT. Translated: CASSPRGEAFF.

The gene calls are TRBV7-2 and TRBJ2-1; 8 bases fit TRBD1. The CDR3 is 16 residues long. Per the germline V gene, CDR1 is SGHTA and CDR2 is FQGNSA. Trimming took 5 bases from V and 8 from J; bases not matched to a gene: 14. The CDR3 DNA reads TGTGCCAGCAGCACCCGTCCGGCAGGGGGCACCGATGAGCAGTTCTTC. Amino acids: CASSTRPAGGTDEQFF. Complete variable domain (other parts from reference TRBV7-2 and TRBJ2-1): GAGVSQSPSNKVTEKGKDVELRCDPISGHTALYWYRQSLGQGLEFLIYFQGNSAPDKSGLPSDRFSAERTGGSVSTLTIQRTQQEDSAVYLCASSTRPAGGTDEQFFGPGTRLTVL.

J is TRBJ1-3 and V is TRBV11-2; D remains unclear. V was trimmed by 4 bases and J by 1 base, leaving 17 bases between them. This CDR3 spans 17 amino acids. Germline assignment: CDR1 SGHAT and CDR2 FQNNGV. The CDR3 DNA is TGTGCCAGCAGCTCCCTCGCCGCGGGGTTATCTGGAAACACCATATATTTT. This codes for CASSSLAAGLSGNTIYF.

The J gene is TRBJ2-7, the V gene TRBV5-1; 9 positions agree with TRBD1. The CDR3 is 16 residues long. Germline trimming cut 4 bases from V and 5 bases from J; bases unmatched to any gene: 13. Germline CDR1 is SGHRS and CDR2 is YFSETQ. CDR3 amino acids: CASSLFGTGIRDEQYF. The DNA of the CDR3 is TGCGCCAGCAGCCTATTTGGGACAGGGATCAGGGACGAGCAGTACTTC.

This clone was detected a few times. The rearrangement joins TRBV5-1 to TRBJ1-1; D perhaps matches TRBD1 (6 bases). Trimming left V 3 bases short and J 0 bases short, with 12 bases between. Looked up from germline, CDR1 is SGHRS and CDR2 is YFSETQ. This CDR3 is built from 15 residues. CDR3 amino acids: CASSSNTGLNTEAFF. The CDR3 DNA is TGCGCCAGCAGCTCCAACACAGGGCTGAACACTGAAGCTTTCTTT.

This chain uses TRBV28 with TRBJ2-7, with 13 positions matching TRBD2. With 7 bases clipped from V and 6 bases from J, the junction kept 9 bases outside the gene matches. CDR1 is MDHEN and CDR2 is SYDVKM in the germline V gene. The CDR3 extends over 15 amino acids. This CDR3 reads CASTPGTSGNLEQYF. The CDR3 nucleotides are TGTGCCAGCACCCCGGGGACTAGCGGGAATCTCGAGCAGTACTTC.

This clone was counted only a few times. This rearrangement joins TRBV28 to TRBJ1-1; weak D call: TRBD1 (6 bases). The V end lost 8 bases, the J end lost 1 base, and 17 bases lay between the germline ends. Per germline, CDR1 MDHEN and CDR2 SYDVKM. The CDR3 has 15 residues. The CDR3 coding sequence is TGTGCCAGCGGATTACCCAGGACAGAGAACACTGAAGCTTTCTTT. Encoded protein: CASGLPRTENTEAFF.

V usage is TRBV9 and J usage is TRBJ1-2, with 8 positions matching TRBD1. The CDR3 contains 11 residues. CDR1 is SGDLS and CDR2 is YYNGEE in the germline V gene. Trimming cost V 5 bases and J 10 bases; bases outside gene matches: 4. CDR3 loop: CASRRQGYYTF. CDR3 sequence (DNA): TGTGCCAGCAGACGACAGGGGTACTACACCTTC. Filled out from reference TRBV9 and TRBJ1-2, the complete variable domain reads DSGVTQTPKHLITATGQRVTLRCSPRSGDLSVYWYQQSLDQGLQFLIQYYNGEERAKGNILERFSAQQFPDLHSELNLSSLELGDSALYFCASRRQGYYTFGSGTRLTVV.